The 22 T cell receptor beta chains below were found in one sample sequenced in a study of blood T cell repertoires in COVID-19. Some clones are missing from TCRdb's copy, which holds only in-frame ones; the method was immunoSEQ multiplex PCR. The repertoire consists of over 300,000 clones, with roughly 90% occurring once and the leading ten covering about 0.89%. Sequences were obtained from PBMCs or T cells enriched from blood (not recorded which). The receptor source for this set is a woman in her 30s with acute COVID-19.

This clone has only one observation. J is TRBJ1-6 and V is TRBV7-2; the D gene is possibly TRBD1 (6 bases). Trimming left V 4 bases short and J 14 bases short, with 18 bases between. This CDR3 contains 14 residues. Germline V gene lookup returns CDR1 SGHTA and CDR2 FQGNSA. In nucleotides, the CDR3 is TGTGCCAGCAGCTCAGGGGCCGCCCATCTCACCCTCCACTTT. Protein sequence: CASSSGAAHLTLHF.

This clone was picked up a small number of times. The V call is TRBV9, the J call TRBJ1-5, with TRBD1 matching over 8 bases. The length of the CDR3 is 15 residues. V was pared by 2 bases and J by 0 bases, with 1 base of the junction left unmatched. Germline CDR1 SGDLS, CDR2 YYNGEE. CDR3 in amino acids: CASSVTGVSNQPQHF. DNA for the CDR3: TGTGCCAGCAGCGTGACAGGGGTTAGCAATCAGCCCCAGCATTTT. Variable domain in full (rest from reference TRBV9 and TRBJ1-5): DSGVTQTPKHLITATGQRVTLRCSPRSGDLSVYWYQQSLDQGLQFLIQYYNGEERAKGNILERFSAQQFPDLHSELNLSSLELGDSALYFCASSVTGVSNQPQHFGDGTRLSIL.

The V and J genes are TRBV5-6 and TRBJ1-5; D remains ambiguous. Between the trimmed V and J ends, which lost 4 bases and 4 bases, there was a span of 6 bases. CDR3 length: 12 residues. In germline, CDR1 is SGHDT, CDR2 YYEEEE. The DNA of the CDR3 is TGTGCCAGCAGCCTCGAGAATCAGCCCCAGCATTTT. It codes for CASSLENQPQHF.

This chain uses TRBV6-5 with TRBJ2-1; 8 nucleotides align to TRBD1. CDR1 and CDR2 from the germline V gene are MNHEY and SVGAGI. J lost 6 bases, V lost 5 bases, and 6 bases had no gene match. The CDR3 sequence is 14 residues long. The CDR3 protein is CASSPRTGTNEQFF. In nucleotides, the CDR3 is TGTGCCAGCAGTCCGAGGACAGGGACCAATGAGCAGTTCTTC.

This chain joins TRBV15 and TRBJ2-7; 8 bases agree with TRBD2. The CDR3 is 17 amino acids. The V segment lost 3 bases and the J segment 0 bases; nucleotides outside the gene matches: 10. Per the germline V gene, CDR1 is LNHNV and CDR2 is YYDKDF (reference sequence). The DNA for the CDR3 is TGTGCCACCAGCAGGGCCGCGCTGGCGGGGGGCTCCTACGAGCAGTACTTC. Amino acid sequence: CATSRAALAGGSYEQYF.

The chain is built from TRBV6-2 or TRBV6-3 and TRBJ1-5; D call uncertain. The CDR3 runs to 16 residues. V was trimmed by 5 bases and J by 0 bases, leaving 14 bases between them. CDR1 is MNHEY and CDR2 is SVGEGT in the germline V gene. This chain's CDR3 is CASSPIPSYSNQPQHF. The CDR3 nucleotides are TGTGCCAGCAGTCCGATACCGAGCTATAGCAATCAGCCCCAGCATTTT.

This clone was counted once. The rearrangement joins TRBV10-3 to TRBJ2-7, with D maybe TRBD2 (6 bases). Trimming took 8 bases from V and 1 from J, leaving 9 bases between them. This CDR3 is 12 amino acids long. The germline V gene encodes CDR1 ENHRY and CDR2 SYGVKD. The CDR3 coding sequence is TGTGCCATCGCCGGGGGTTCCTACGAGCAGTACTTC. Amino acids: CAIAGGSYEQYF.

This clone was recorded once. The rearrangement joins TRBV18 to TRBJ1-5; D may be TRBD1 (6 bases). The V end lost 3 bases, the J end lost 0 bases, and 18 bases lay between the germline ends. This CDR3 region has 18 residues. Looked up from germline, CDR1 is KGHSH and CDR2 is LQKENI. CDR3 loop: CASSPFGGQLNSNQPQHF. CDR3 DNA sequence: TGTGCCAGCTCACCGTTTGGAGGACAGCTTAATAGCAATCAGCCCCAGCATTTT.

This rearrangement joins TRBV12-5 to TRBJ2-2; possible D gene TRBD2, 5 bases. The V end lost 0 bases, the J end lost 0 bases, and 11 bases lay between the germline ends. Germline V gene data show CDR1 as LGHNT and CDR2 as FRNRAP. This CDR3 is 17 amino acids long. As DNA, the CDR3 is TGTGCTAGTGGTTTGGTACCTGGCGGGTCGAACACCGGGGAGCTGTTTTTT. Translating it yields CASGLVPGGSNTGELFF. Filled out from reference TRBV12-5 and TRBJ2-2, the complete variable domain reads DARVTQTPRHKVTEMGQEVTMRCQPILGHNTVFWYRQTMMQGLELLAYFRNRAPLDDSGMPKDRFSAEMPDATLATLKIQPSEPRDSAVYFCASGLVPGGSNTGELFFGEGSRLTVL.

The chain joins TRBV9 to TRBJ2-1; TRBD2 matches at 12 bases. Trimming cost V 1 base and J 4 bases; bases outside gene matches: 15. Germline V lookup: CDR1 SGDLS, CDR2 YYNGEE. The CDR3 has 20 amino acids. CDR3: CASSVSASGGAQALYNEQFF. CDR3 nucleotide sequence: TGTGCCAGCAGCGTATCGGCTAGCGGGGGGGCCCAGGCTTTATACAATGAGCAGTTCTTC.

The V and J genes are TRBV19 and TRBJ1-6; D is unresolved. V lost 6 bases and J 0 bases, leaving 9 bases between the germline ends. Per the germline V gene, CDR1 is LNHDA and CDR2 is SQIVND (reference sequence). The CDR3 has 15 amino acids. CDR3 DNA sequence: TGTGCCAGTAGCGCACAGAGCTCCTATAATTCACCCCTCCACTTT. It encodes CASSAQSSYNSPLHF.

This chain links TRBV5-1 with TRBJ2-3; the match to TRBD2 covers 12 bases. After removal of 2 bases from V and 4 bases from J, the junction contained 5 bases not matched to a gene. Germline CDR1 SGHRS, CDR2 YFSETQ. This CDR3 has 16 amino acids. The CDR3 DNA sequence: TGCGCCAGCAGCTTACTAGCGGGGGGCCTCGCAGATACGCAGTATTTT. Encoded protein: CASSLLAGGLADTQYF.

The CDR3 coding sequence is TGTGCCAGCAGCAAAAGGCTCCCAAAGGGGGCAGGTCAGCCCCAGCATTTT. Residues: CASSKRLPKGAGQPQHF. This chain connects TRBV21-1 to TRBJ1-5; TRBD1, as called in the table, went unchecked against the DNA. TRBV21-1 is labeled a pseudogene. This CDR3 contains 17 residues.

This chain joins TRBV24-1 and TRBJ2-4, with D tentatively TRBD2 (5 bases). Trimming took 4 bases from V and 3 from J, leaving 15 bases between them. Germline lookup yields CDR1 KGHDR and CDR2 SFDVKD. This CDR3 comprises 16 residues. This chain's CDR3 is CATSDKGSRGKNIQYF. CDR3 nucleotides: TGTGCCACCAGTGACAAAGGATCCCGGGGCAAAAACATTCAGTACTTC.

The V gene is TRBV2, the J gene TRBJ1-2; 9 bases align to TRBD1. J gave up 2 bases and V 3 bases, and 4 bases lay outside the gene matches. The germline V gene encodes CDR1 SNHLY and CDR2 FYNNEI. CDR3 length: 15 amino acids. The CDR3 loop is CASSEDRGLNYGYTF. The CDR3, as DNA: TGTGCCAGCAGTGAGGACAGGGGATTAAACTATGGCTACACCTTC.

This clone was counted a few times. The chain uses TRBV5-6 and TRBJ2-1, with D perhaps TRBD2 (6 bases). The ends were cut back, 6 bases at V and 15 bases at J, with 16 bases in the middle. CDR3 size: 11 residues. From germline, CDR1 is SGHDT and CDR2 YYEEEE. This CDR3 reads CASIPGVIGFF. CDR3 DNA sequence: TGTGCCAGCATCCCGGGGGTTATTGGGTTCTTC.

The J gene is TRBJ2-2, the V gene TRBV5-1; TRBD2 matches 9 bases. This CDR3 region has 15 residues. V shed 2 bases, J shed 3 bases, and the junction held 2 bases outside the gene matches. CDR1 is SGHRS, CDR2 YFSETQ, per germline. The CDR3 nucleotides are TGCGCCAGCAGCTTTTCTAGCGGGGACACCGGGGAGCTGTTTTTT. Translation: CASSFSSGDTGELFF.

This chain joins TRBV7-8 and TRBJ2-7; TRBD2 matches 8 bases. The germline CDR1 and CDR2 sequences are SGHVS and FQNEAQ. V was clipped by 1 base and J by 0 bases; unmatched bases: 5. This CDR3 spans 16 amino acids. CDR3 in amino acids: CASSLVSAGGSYEQYF. The CDR3, as DNA: TGTGCCAGCAGCTTAGTTAGTGCGGGGGGCTCCTACGAGCAGTACTTC.

The V gene is TRBV10-1, the J gene TRBJ2-2, with TRBD2 matching 9 bases. Germline assignment: CDR1 WNHNN and CDR2 SYGVQD (reference sequence). The CDR3 totals 15 residues. V was pared by 3 bases and J by 5 bases, with 4 bases of the junction left unmatched. CDR3 loop: CASSEGSGGTGELFF. CDR3 sequence (DNA): TGCGCCAGCAGTGAAGGTAGCGGGGGAACCGGGGAGCTGTTTTTT.

The chain uses TRBV4-3 and TRBJ2-1, with TRBD2 matching 8 bases. CDR1 is LGHNA, CDR2 YSLEER, per germline. The CDR3 has 16 residues. V was clipped by 0 bases and J by 5 bases; unmatched bases: 6. CDR3 residues: CASSQDLGGANNEQFF. The CDR3 nucleotides are TGCGCCAGCAGCCAAGATCTCGGGGGGGCCAACAATGAGCAGTTCTTC.

The genes are TRBV21-1 and TRBJ2-7; no DNA check was done on the table's D call, TRBD2. TRBV21-1 has pseudogene status. CDR3 length: 13 amino acids. The DNA of the CDR3 is TGTGCCAGCTCGGAATGGGAGGTCTACGAGCAGTACTTC. The encoded protein is CASSEWEVYEQYF.

This clone was recorded once. This chain links TRBV10-2 with TRBJ2-7; 8 bases line up with TRBD2. Trimming at V came to 6 bases and at J to 6 bases, leaving 13 bases not matched to a gene. CDR3 length: 15 residues. Germline assignment: CDR1 WSHSY and CDR2 SAAADI. As DNA, the CDR3 is TGCGCCAGCAGCCCCGCGGGGGGAGGTTTTCGCGAGCAGTACTTC. As protein: CASSPAGGGFREQYF.